Below are 9 T cell receptor beta chains sequenced from a single sample in a study of PD-1 blockade in classical Hodgkin lymphoma. The data were produced by immunoSEQ multiplex PCR, yet TCRdb's version contains in-frame clones alone and is incomplete. The sample lists under 100,000 clones; 75% to 90% were seen once. Every patient had relapsed following autologous stem cell transplantation, and cohorts differed in brentuximab vedotin exposure. This specimen was peripheral blood mononuclear cells (PBMCs), taken at baseline. The source of these receptors is a human donor with classical Hodgkin lymphoma.

The V call is TRBV10-3, the J call TRBJ2-2, with TRBD2 matching 10 bases. After removal of 6 bases from V and 6 bases from J, the junction contained 7 bases not matched to a gene. This CDR3 is built from 15 residues. Germline assignment: CDR1 ENHRY and CDR2 SYGVKD. CDR3 amino acids: CAISGTSADAGELFF. CDR3 coding DNA: TGTGCCATCAGCGGGACTAGCGCCGACGCCGGGGAGCTGTTTTTT.

In DNA form, the CDR3 reads TGTGCCAGCACCTCCGGACAGGGGGCCGCCTACGAGCAGTACTTC. Amino acids: CASTSGQGAAYEQYF. V and J are TRBV6-5 and TRBJ2-7, with TRBD1 matching over 11 bases. Per germline, CDR1 MNHEY and CDR2 SVGAGI. The V and J ends lost 7 bases and 2 bases, in that order; junction bases with no gene match: 7. The CDR3 spans 15 residues.

This clone was detected once. This chain connects TRBV5-1 to TRBJ2-7; weak D call: TRBD1 (6 bases). CDR1 and CDR2 from the germline V gene are SGHRS and YFSETQ. V dropped 5 bases and J dropped 3 bases, with 15 bases sitting between them. This CDR3 spans 14 amino acids. CDR3 bases: TGCGCCAGCAGGAGCGATGGACAGTACTACGAGCAGTACTTC. It is translated as CASRSDGQYYEQYF.

This clone turned up a few times. The CDR3 region has the DNA TGTGCCAGCAGTTACTCGTTAGGGATTGGAAACACCATATATTTT. The encoded protein is CASSYSLGIGNTIYF. V and J are TRBV6-6 and TRBJ1-3, with no clear D. V gave up 0 bases and J gave up 3 bases, with 9 bases separating them. Germline V lookup: CDR1 MNHNY, CDR2 SVGAGI (reference sequence). There are 15 residues in the CDR3.

The chain links TRBV7-3 to TRBJ2-7; tentative D call: TRBD1 (7 bases). This CDR3 is built from 15 residues. The ends were cut back, 4 bases at V and 2 bases at J, with 15 bases in the middle. Germline lookup yields CDR1 SGHTA and CDR2 FQGTGA. As DNA, the CDR3 is TGTGCCAGCAGCTATCTCAGGGGGGCCCCCTACGAGCAGTACTTC. Its translation is CASSYLRGAPYEQYF. Combining the CDR3 with reference TRBV7-3 and TRBJ2-7 gives the whole variable domain GAGVSQTPSNKVTEKGKYVELRCDPISGHTALYWYRQSLGQGPEFLIYFQGTGAADDSGLPNDRFFAVRPEGSVSTLKIQRTERGDSAVYLCASSYLRGAPYEQYFGPGTRLTVT.

The chain is built from TRBV30 and TRBJ1-3, with TRBD1 as a possible D gene (5 bases). Germline CDR1 and CDR2: GTSNPN and SVGIG (reference sequence). The CDR3 has 14 residues. Deletions cut 8 bases from V and 0 bases from J, with 14 bases between. The CDR3 DNA reads as TGTGCCGGGGCCCCAGACACCTCTGGAAACACCATATATTTT. It encodes CAGAPDTSGNTIYF.

The V call is TRBV7-3, the J call TRBJ2-2; TRBD2 agrees at 14 bases. Germline lookup yields CDR1 SGHTA and CDR2 FQGTGA. CDR3 size: 19 residues. After removal of 5 bases from V and 4 bases from J, the junction contained 12 bases not matched to a gene. The CDR3 is CASSAPGTSGREGTGELFF. CDR3 sequence (DNA): TGTGCCAGCAGCGCCCCCGGGACTAGCGGGAGAGAGGGCACCGGGGAGCTGTTTTTT. Complete variable domain (other parts from reference TRBV7-3 and TRBJ2-2): GAGVSQTPSNKVTEKGKYVELRCDPISGHTALYWYRQSLGQGPEFLIYFQGTGAADDSGLPNDRFFAVRPEGSVSTLKIQRTERGDSAVYLCASSAPGTSGREGTGELFFGEGSRLTVL.

This clone has just a few counts. For the CDR3, the DNA is TGTGCCAGCTCACCACTCGGCAGGGAGGATGGCTACACCTTC. Protein: CASSPLGREDGYTF. This chain connects TRBV18 to TRBJ1-2, with D perhaps TRBD1 (5 bases). The germline V gene has CDR1 KGHSH and CDR2 LQKENI. The CDR3 contains 14 residues. V dropped 1 base and J dropped 6 bases, with 12 bases sitting between them.

The V and J genes are TRBV2 and TRBJ2-7; unclear D gene. Germline-derived CDR1 and CDR2 are SNHLY and FYNNEI. The CDR3 has 15 residues. With 6 bases removed from V and 2 bases from J, the gap between germline ends came to 17 bases. CDR3 amino acids: CASSDSDGVTYEQYF. CDR3 in DNA: TGTGCCAGCAGCGACTCGGATGGGGTTACCTACGAGCAGTACTTC.